These 17 T cell receptor beta chains share one sample of origin, sequenced in a study of T cells in Graves' hyperthyroidism and ophthalmopathy (dated by TCRdb to between 2018 and 2020). The method behind the library was multiplex PCR. Reads for this sample came from an Illumina HiSeq 2000. Amplification of TCR beta CDR3 regions was carried out from RNA transcripts. The first round of RT-PCR for the TCR CDR3 was performed with the HTBI primer set and the Qiagen OneStep RT-PCR kit. Clones were called with MiXCR by TCRdb after fastp trimmed the public reads at Q25, and only in-frame beta chains were retained. Each entry is one CDR3 protein sequence, shown with its most common DNA and genes. For this sample the table gives 250,000 to 400,000 distinct CDR3 sequences, of which approximately 13% were detected only once. The ten biggest clones cover 30% to 35% of the sample. Material for sequencing was blood. Receptors originate from a woman aged 40 to 50 with Graves' ophthalmopathy.

This clonotype occurred many times. The genes are TRBV18 and TRBJ1-5; TRBD1 matches at 10 bases. The CDR3 spans 15 residues. V was clipped by 3 bases and J by 4 bases; unmatched bases: 3. Per germline, CDR1 KGHSH and CDR2 LQKENI. For the CDR3, the DNA is TGTGCCAGCTCACCCTCGGGACAGGGGAATCAGCCCCAGCATTTT. It codes for CASSPSGQGNQPQHF.

This clonotype was counted many times. The chain couples TRBV11-2 to TRBJ1-6; 7 nucleotides line up with TRBD1. J was trimmed by 8 bases and V by 4 bases; bases with no gene match: 5. The CDR3 is made up of 14 amino acids. CDR1 and CDR2 (germline): SGHAT, FQNNGV. This chain's CDR3 is CASSYRGGDSPLHF. CDR3 nucleotide sequence: TGTGCCAGCAGCTACAGGGGTGGGGATTCACCCCTCCACTTT.

This clonotype was seen repeatedly, ten times or more. The CDR3 DNA is TGTGCCATCAGTGTCGTCGGGACAGGTGGGGCGAAGACTGAAGCTTTCTTT. Protein sequence: CAISVVGTGGAKTEAFF. The rearrangement uses TRBV10-3 and TRBJ1-1; 8 nucleotides line up with TRBD1. The CDR3 has 17 residues. Unmatched junction bases numbered 15, after V lost 4 bases and J lost 5 bases. Germline V gene data show CDR1 as ENHRY and CDR2 as SYGVKD.

This clonotype showed up many times. The chain carries TRBV2 and TRBJ2-2, with 7 positions matching TRBD2. V shed 6 bases, J shed 6 bases, and the junction held 7 bases outside the gene matches. Germline V gives CDR1 SNHLY, CDR2 FYNNEI. This CDR3 spans 14 amino acids. CDR3 nucleotides: TGTGCCAGCAGATCAGTCGGGGGGTCCGGGGAGCTGTTTTTT. Protein: CASRSVGGSGELFF.

This clonotype was counted between two and nine times. The chain recombines TRBV3-1 with TRBJ2-7, with D possibly being TRBD2 (5 bases). The CDR3 is 12 residues long. V lost 2 bases to trimming and J lost 7 bases, with 9 bases between them. Germline values: CDR1 LGHDT, CDR2 YNNKEL (reference sequence). The CDR3 reads CASSQLPGEQYF. In nucleotides, the CDR3 is TGTGCCAGCAGCCAATTACCGGGAGAGCAGTACTTC.

A few counts support this clonotype. The chain recombines TRBV20-1 with TRBJ1-4, with D possibly matching TRBD1 (5 bases). Germline V gives CDR1 DFQATT, CDR2 SNEGSKA (reference sequence). The CDR3 extends over 12 amino acids. Between the trimmed V and J ends, which lost 7 bases and 8 bases, there was a span of 14 bases. CDR3 coding DNA: TGCAGTGGAGTCAGGGCGGGGGAAAAACTGTTTTTT. Amino acid sequence: CSGVRAGEKLFF.

This clonotype was counted ten times or more. This chain joins TRBV19 and TRBJ2-1, with D perhaps TRBD2 (5 bases). This CDR3 is built from 13 residues. V was clipped by 5 bases and J by 3 bases, with 8 bases between them. CDR1 and CDR2 (germline): LNHDA, SQIVND (reference sequence). The CDR3 DNA reads as TGTGCCAGTAGTCTAGCAATCTACAATGAGCAGTTCTTC. It is translated as CASSLAIYNEQFF.

This clonotype was seen at least ten times. This chain links TRBV16 with TRBJ1-5, with D possibly TRBD1 on 6 matching bases. V was clipped by 1 base and J by 5 bases, with 12 bases between them. The CDR3 loop spans 15 amino acids. Germline V gives CDR1 KGHSY, CDR2 FQNENV. For the CDR3, the DNA is TGTGCCAGCAGCCAATATGGGGCAGGGGATCAGCCCCAGCATTTT. This encodes CASSQYGAGDQPQHF.

As regards this clonotype: The junction and the germline gene differ at one end; a read error may be behind it. The CDR3 is CASNSGLVYQEAQYF. The CDR3 nucleotides are TGTGCCAGCAATTCAGGCCTGGTGTACCAAGAGGCCCAGTACTTC. The chain combines TRBV7-2 with TRBJ2-5; D is ambiguous. This CDR3 spans 15 amino acids. Per the germline V gene, CDR1 is SGHTA and CDR2 is FQGNSA.

This clonotype has a handful of counts. Since a much larger clone is just one base distant, this may be a read error. The chain has TRBV7-9 and TRBJ2-1; D is ambiguous. The CDR3 spans 12 residues. Germline assignment: CDR1 SEHNR and CDR2 FQNEAQ (reference sequence). The CDR3 DNA reads as TGTGCCAGCAGCTTAGTGTACCATGAGCAGCTCTTC. Encoded protein: CASSLVYHEQLF.

This clonotype has a count of ten or more. The gene calls are TRBV24-1 and TRBJ2-7, with a tentative D call TRBD2 (6 bases). Germline values: CDR1 KGHDR, CDR2 SFDVKD. The CDR3 loop spans 15 amino acids. Trimming shortened V by 3 bases and J by 5 bases, and 16 bases separated the two germline ends. The CDR3 DNA sequence: TGTGCCACCAGTGATGCGGGGCAGGGCGGCAACGAGCAGTACTTC. Amino acids: CATSDAGQGGNEQYF.

This clonotype was recorded at least ten times. V gene TRBV6-6 combines with J gene TRBJ1-3; D is unresolved. Trimming cost V 0 bases and J 1 base, with 7 bases left between them. Germline V gives CDR1 MNHNY, CDR2 SVGAGI (reference sequence). This CDR3 comprises 15 residues. The CDR3 DNA reads as TGTGCCAGCAGTTACTCGGGCAGTTCTGGAAACACCATATATTTT. Translated: CASSYSGSSGNTIYF.

In its sample, this clonotype was seen a few times. The chain carries TRBV11-2 and TRBJ1-1; the D gene is possibly TRBD1 (5 bases). V lost 5 bases to trimming and J lost 8 bases, with 12 bases between them. Germline V lookup: CDR1 SGHAT, CDR2 FQNNGV. CDR3 length equals 12 residues. The CDR3 bases are TGTGCCAGCAGCCCAGGTCCAGGGGAAGCTTTCTTT. Encoded protein: CASSPGPGEAFF.

This clonotype was detected many times. The chain recombines TRBV7-2 with TRBJ1-5, with TRBD1 identical over 9 bases. V was pared by 1 base and J by 7 bases, with 5 bases of the junction left unmatched. The CDR3 has 15 amino acids. CDR1 SGHTA and CDR2 FQGNSA come from the germline V gene. CDR3 sequence (DNA): TGTGCCAGCAGCTTAGTGGGACAGGGTCAACAGCCCCAGCATTTT. This translates into CASSLVGQGQQPQHF.

This clonotype has only a few counts. V is TRBV6-1 and J is TRBJ1-1; unclear D gene. V lost 2 bases and J 5 bases, leaving 12 bases between the germline ends. Germline values: CDR1 MNHNS, CDR2 SASEGT. There are 14 residues in the CDR3. The CDR3 reads CASSERQVGTEAFF. CDR3 nucleotides: TGTGCCAGCAGTGAACGGCAGGTGGGGACTGAAGCTTTCTTT.

This clonotype was picked up many times. This chain connects TRBV15 to TRBJ2-3; no reliable D call. The CDR3 covers 14 residues. V lost 0 bases, J lost 2 bases, and 6 bases lay in between. Germline CDR1 and CDR2: LNHNV and YYDKDF (reference sequence). The DNA of the CDR3 is TGTGCCACCAGCAGAGATCCCGACACAGATACGCAGTATTTT. Protein sequence: CATSRDPDTDTQYF. Using reference TRBV15 and TRBJ2-3 for the parts outside the CDR3, the full variable domain is DAMVIQNPRYQVTQFGKPVTLSCSQTLNHNVMYWYQQKSSQAPKLLFHYYDKDFNNEADTPDNFQSRRPNTSFCFLDIRSPGLGDTAMYLCATSRDPDTDTQYFGPGTRLTVL.

This clonotype was recorded a few times. The V and J genes are TRBV30 and TRBJ2-7; TRBD1 might be the D (6 bases). Per the germline V gene, CDR1 is GTSNPN and CDR2 is SVGIG (reference sequence). The CDR3 totals 13 residues. With 5 bases removed from V and 1 base from J, the gap between germline ends came to 12 bases. This CDR3 is CAWEDSKSYEQYF. CDR3 nucleotides: TGTGCCTGGGAGGACAGTAAGTCCTACGAGCAGTACTTC.